The 31 T cell receptor beta chains presented below share a single source sample, sequenced in a study of CD8+ T cells in alopecia areata. Investigators isolated RNA and reverse transcribed it into cDNA to act as the sequencing template. Sequencing was performed with immunoSEQ multiplex PCR; in TCRdb, only in-frame clones are kept and a portion is missing. This sample has around 120,000 clones; under 65% occur once, and the top ten carry 4.5% to 6%. Treatment: oral pan-JAK inhibitor, 5-10 mg twice daily. Specimen: CD4+ T cells sorted from blood, collected at week 4, from a patient treated with tofacitinib. Source of these receptors: a human donor with alopecia areata.

V usage is TRBV25-1 and J usage is TRBJ2-1, with TRBD2 identical over 10 bases. Germline CDR1 and CDR2: MGHDK and SYGVNS. The CDR3 covers 16 residues. With V trimmed by 2 bases and J by 2 bases, 3 bases remained unmatched. The CDR3 sequence is CASSELAGDAYNEQFF. CDR3 nucleotides: TGTGCCAGCAGTGAACTAGCGGGGGACGCCTACAATGAGCAGTTCTTC.

The chain links TRBV7-9 to TRBJ2-2; D unclear. The CDR3 loop spans 11 amino acids. V shed 10 bases and J shed 4 bases, with 7 bases lying between them. The germline V gene has CDR1 SEHNR and CDR2 FQNEAQ (reference sequence). The CDR3 DNA reads TGTGCCACCCAATTCACCGGGGAGCTGTTTTTT. Its protein is CATQFTGELFF.

This clone has just one count. The chain carries TRBV29-1 and TRBJ2-5; TRBD1 aligns across 8 bases. CDR3 length equals 16 residues. CDR1 is SQVTM, CDR2 ANQGSEA, per germline. The junction had 14 bases not matched to a gene; V was cut back by 0 bases and J by 8 bases. CDR3 bases: TGCAGCGTTGAAGATCCTAGTAGTGACAGGGGAACCACCCAGTACTTC. Protein sequence: CSVEDPSSDRGTTQYF.

The genes are TRBV9 and TRBJ2-3, with TRBD2 matching over 8 bases. Germline V lookup: CDR1 SGDLS, CDR2 YYNGEE. J was trimmed by 0 bases and V by 4 bases; bases with no gene match: 4. This CDR3 comprises 15 residues. The CDR3 loop is CASSKLAESTDTQYF. In DNA, the CDR3 is TGTGCCAGCAGCAAACTAGCGGAGAGCACAGATACGCAGTATTTT.

The table lists this clone with a count of one. The chain links TRBV9 to TRBJ2-1; D perhaps matches TRBD2 (7 bases). Trimming took 2 bases from V and 7 from J, leaving 25 bases between them. Germline assignment: CDR1 SGDLS and CDR2 YYNGEE. The CDR3 covers 18 residues. This CDR3 reads CASSVRPFLGGPGNEQFF. The CDR3 region has the DNA TGTGCCAGCAGCGTTCGCCCCTTCTTGGGGGGGCCTGGGAATGAGCAGTTCTTC.

This clone was detected a few times. V usage is TRBV29-1 and J usage is TRBJ2-2; D may be TRBD2 (5 bases). CDR1 is SQVTM and CDR2 is ANQGSEA in the germline V gene. Between the trimmed V and J ends, which lost 3 bases and 6 bases, there was a span of 11 bases. The CDR3 is 13 amino acids. The CDR3 bases are TGCAGCGTTGAGAGGGCTAGGGCCGGGGAGCTGTTTTTT. Protein product: CSVERARAGELFF.

This chain joins TRBV27 and TRBJ2-2, with a tentative D call TRBD2 (5 bases). V lost 0 bases and J 0 bases, leaving 5 bases between the germline ends. CDR1 is MNHEY, CDR2 SMNVEV, per germline (reference sequence). This CDR3 has 15 amino acids. CDR3 amino acids: CASSLSGANTGELFF. The CDR3 DNA reads TGTGCCAGCAGTTTATCGGGAGCGAACACCGGGGAGCTGTTTTTT.

The chain combines TRBV6-5 with TRBJ2-1, with D possibly matching TRBD2 (5 bases). Germline CDR1 and CDR2: MNHEY and SVGAGI. The CDR3 loop spans 16 amino acids. The V gene lost 0 bases and the J gene lost 3 bases, with 12 bases spanning the gap. CDR3 nucleotide sequence: TGTGCCAGCAGTTACTCGTCTAGCCCCTACTACAATGAGCAGTTCTTC. Translation gives CASSYSSSPYYNEQFF.

The chain has TRBV2 and TRBJ1-1; D is ambiguous. This CDR3 contains 14 residues. Germline V gene sequence: CDR1 SNHLY, CDR2 FYNNEI. V gave up 6 bases and J gave up 1 base, with 12 bases separating them. This chain's CDR3 is CASSGRSANTEAFF. The CDR3 nucleotides are TGTGCCAGCAGCGGGAGATCGGCGAACACTGAAGCTTTCTTT.

V usage is TRBV15 and J usage is TRBJ2-5; D is possibly TRBD1 or TRBD2 (5 bases each). CDR1 LNHNV and CDR2 YYDKDF come from the germline V gene (reference sequence). The CDR3 length is 15 residues. The ends were cut back, 3 bases at V and 3 bases at J, with 14 bases in the middle. CDR3 DNA sequence: TGTGCCACCAGCAGGGGAGATGCAGGGAAAGAGACCCAGTACTTC. It is translated as CATSRGDAGKETQYF.

This clone was seen more than once but under ten times. This chain joins TRBV6-5 and TRBJ2-5; 9 bases match TRBD1. Trimming at V came to 6 bases and at J to 5 bases, leaving 7 bases not matched to a gene. The CDR3 is 14 residues long. The V gene's germline CDR1 is MNHEY and CDR2 SVGAGI. The DNA for the CDR3 is TGTGCCAGCAGAAGCCCGGGACAGGGCGAGACCCAGTACTTC. Its protein is CASRSPGQGETQYF.

The chain employs TRBV14 and TRBJ2-2; TRBD2 is a possible D gene (5 bases). The CDR3 contains 15 residues. V dropped 0 bases and J dropped 1 base, with 6 bases sitting between them. The germline V gene has CDR1 SGHDN and CDR2 FVKESK. CDR3 sequence reads: CASSQELGNTGELFF. CDR3 nucleotides: TGTGCCAGCAGCCAAGAACTAGGGAACACCGGGGAGCTGTTTTTT.

The chain carries TRBV4-1 and TRBJ2-1; D is unclear. Trimming cost V 0 bases and J 4 bases, with 10 bases left between them. This CDR3 region has 15 residues. Germline CDR1 MGHRA, CDR2 YSYEKL. The CDR3 here is CASSQEASPYNEQFF. CDR3 nucleotides: TGCGCCAGCAGCCAAGAAGCGTCCCCTTACAATGAGCAGTTCTTC.

This chain links TRBV28 with TRBJ2-1; possible D gene TRBD2, 5 bases. V gave up 6 bases and J gave up 6 bases, with 15 bases separating them. There are 14 residues in the CDR3. The germline gives CDR1 MDHEN, CDR2 SYDVKM. The CDR3 DNA sequence: TGTGCCAGCAGACCGTTACTAGTGAGCAATGAGCAGTTCTTC. It specifies CASRPLLVSNEQFF.

The chain combines TRBV5-6 with TRBJ2-7; 7 bases map to TRBD1. The CDR3 runs to 13 residues. J gave up 5 bases and V 2 bases, and 4 bases lay outside the gene matches. Per germline, CDR1 SGHDT and CDR2 YYEEEE. The CDR3 bases are TGTGCCAGCAGCTTCTACAGGGGCCACGAGCAGTACTTC. Amino acid sequence: CASSFYRGHEQYF.

V usage is TRBV28 and J usage is TRBJ1-1; D is uncertain. The CDR3 totals 12 residues. V was pared by 2 bases and J by 8 bases, with 9 bases between. In germline, CDR1 is MDHEN, CDR2 SYDVKM. CDR3 protein: CASSLIGNEAFF. CDR3 DNA sequence: TGTGCCAGCAGTTTAATAGGGAACGAAGCTTTCTTT. Supplemented by reference TRBV28 and TRBJ1-1, the full variable domain reads DVKVTQSSRYLVKRTGEKVFLECVQDMDHENMFWYRQDPGLGLRLIYFSYDVKMKEKGDIPEGYSVSREKKERFSLILESASTNQTSMYLCASSLIGNEAFFGQGTRLTVV.

V is TRBV7-2 and J is TRBJ2-1; 7 nucleotides line up with TRBD2. J gave up 4 bases and V 1 base, and 4 bases lay outside the gene matches. Germline-derived CDR1 and CDR2 are SGHTA and FQGNSA. This CDR3 is built from 15 residues. The CDR3: CASSLDPSGYNEQFF. The CDR3 DNA is TGTGCCAGCAGCTTAGATCCTAGCGGATACAATGAGCAGTTCTTC.

This chain connects TRBV18 to TRBJ2-2; D is possibly TRBD1 (6 bases). CDR3 length: 14 amino acids. The V and J ends lost 3 bases and 7 bases respectively, with 12 bases between them. The germline CDR1 and CDR2 sequences are KGHSH and LQKENI. This chain's CDR3 is CASSPKLDSGELFF. CDR3 DNA sequence: TGTGCCAGCTCACCCAAGTTGGACAGCGGGGAGCTGTTTTTT.

This chain uses TRBV15 with TRBJ1-2; possible D gene TRBD1, 6 bases. CDR1 and CDR2 from the germline V gene are LNHNV and YYDKDF (reference sequence). This CDR3 has 13 residues. V was shortened by 0 bases and J by 5 bases, with 7 bases between the two germline ends. The CDR3 reads CATSRDTGYGYTF. The CDR3 DNA follows: TGTGCCACCAGCAGAGACACAGGGTATGGCTACACCTTC.

The V and J genes are TRBV10-2 and TRBJ2-5; TRBD1 matches at 10 bases. CDR1 WSHSY and CDR2 SAAADI come from the germline V gene. The V gene end was trimmed by 5 bases and the J gene end by 5 bases; junction bases not matched to a gene: 2. The CDR3 totals 13 residues. The CDR3 DNA is TGCGCCAGCAGTCCGGGACAGGGGGAGACCCAGTACTTC. This codes for CASSPGQGETQYF.

The CDR3 DNA is TGTGCCAGCAGCTCCCCGGGACTAGCGGAAGGGGGTACGCAGTATTTT. Residues: CASSSPGLAEGGTQYF. The chain couples TRBV5-4 to TRBJ2-3; 11 bases agree with TRBD2. The CDR3 totals 16 residues. Germline V gene sequence: CDR1 SGHNT, CDR2 YYREEE (reference sequence). Trimming removed 3 bases from V and 8 bases from J; junction bases left unmatched: 11.

The table lists this clone with a few counts. The chain employs TRBV5-1 and TRBJ2-5; tentative D call: TRBD1 (7 bases). Trimming removed 7 bases at V and 7 bases at J, with 11 bases between. Germline V gene data show CDR1 as SGHRS and CDR2 as YFSETQ. The CDR3 is 11 amino acids. The CDR3 sequence is CASQGGGTQYF. In DNA form, the CDR3 reads TGCGCCAGCCAGGGGGGAGGGACCCAGTACTTC.

This clone came up a few times. The chain joins TRBV14 to TRBJ2-7; 9 bases align to TRBD1. With 4 bases clipped from V and 1 base from J, the junction kept 5 bases outside the gene matches. The CDR3 is 15 amino acids. Germline V gives CDR1 SGHDN, CDR2 FVKESK. DNA for the CDR3: TGTGCCAGCAGCCGCACAGGGGGCGGGTCCTACGAGCAGTACTTC. Its translation is CASSRTGGGSYEQYF.

The sample holds a few counts of this clone. The chain combines TRBV5-1 with TRBJ1-4, with a possible D match to TRBD1 (5 bases). CDR3 size: 14 residues. The V and J ends lost 2 bases and 3 bases respectively, with 8 bases between them. Germline CDR1 reads SGHRS; CDR2 reads YFSETQ. CDR3 in DNA: TGCGCCAGCAGCTTTGGACAACCTAATGAAAAACTGTTTTTT. Residues: CASSFGQPNEKLFF. Drawing the rest from reference TRBV5-1 and TRBJ1-4, the complete variable domain is KAGVTQTPRYLIKTRGQQVTLSCSPISGHRSVSWYQQTPGQGLQFLFEYFSETQRNKGNFPGRFSGRQFSNSRSEMNVSTLELGDSALYLCASSFGQPNEKLFFGSGTQLSVL.

V gene TRBV10-3 combines with J gene TRBJ2-1; 13 bases line up with TRBD2. This CDR3 has 13 residues. Looked up from germline, CDR1 is ENHRY and CDR2 is SYGVKD. Trimming took 10 bases from V and 6 from J; bases not matched to a gene: 3. The CDR3 here is CATGLAGANEQFF. The CDR3 DNA reads TGTGCCACTGGACTAGCGGGGGCCAATGAGCAGTTCTTC.

The chain couples TRBV29-1 to TRBJ2-1; D gene ambiguous. Germline V lookup: CDR1 SQVTM, CDR2 ANQGSEA. The CDR3 covers 10 residues. Trimming shortened V by 3 bases and J by 10 bases, and 7 bases separated the two germline ends. The CDR3: CSVEGVEQFF. CDR3 DNA sequence: TGCAGCGTTGAGGGTGTGGAGCAGTTCTTC.

This clone was counted only a few times. The chain recombines TRBV11-2 with TRBJ2-6; no reliable D call. Germline V gene lookup returns CDR1 SGHAT and CDR2 FQNNGV. V was clipped by 2 bases and J by 0 bases, with 5 bases between them. The CDR3 totals 15 residues. Here the CDR3 reads CASSLSHSGANVLTF. CDR3 nucleotide sequence: TGTGCCAGCAGCTTATCGCACTCTGGGGCCAACGTCCTGACTTTC.

The J gene is TRBJ2-3, the V gene TRBV6-1, with D possibly TRBD1 on 6 matching bases. The CDR3 is made up of 13 amino acids. The germline gives CDR1 MNHNS, CDR2 SASEGT. V was shortened by 8 bases and J by 5 bases, with 14 bases between the two germline ends. The CDR3 here is CASLQGDVDTQYF. CDR3 nucleotides: TGTGCCAGCTTACAGGGTGATGTAGATACGCAGTATTTT.

This chain uses TRBV18 with TRBJ2-7; TRBD1 is a possible D gene (5 bases). Germline V gene lookup returns CDR1 KGHSH and CDR2 LQKENI. V was shortened by 5 bases and J by 7 bases, with 9 bases between the two germline ends. This CDR3 spans 11 amino acids. The CDR3 nucleotides read TGTGCCAGCTCAAGCCAGGGAGAGCAGTACTTC. Its translation: CASSSQGEQYF.

This sequence joins TRBV18 and TRBJ1-4; D call uncertain. Trimming pared 1 base from V and 8 bases from J, leaving 8 bases between. CDR1 and CDR2 (germline): KGHSH, LQKENI. The CDR3 is made up of 13 amino acids. This CDR3 reads CASSPQDDEKLFF. The CDR3 DNA follows: TGTGCCAGCTCACCACAGGACGACGAAAAACTGTTTTTT.

The J gene is TRBJ1-5, the V gene TRBV30; D gene uncertain. The CDR3 is made up of 13 amino acids. Trimming stripped 4 bases from V and 6 bases from J, with 13 bases between. Germline V gene data show CDR1 as GTSNPN and CDR2 as SVGIG (reference sequence). The CDR3 DNA reads TGTGCCTGGACAAGGACCCTGGGTCAGCCCCAGCATTTT. It is translated as CAWTRTLGQPQHF.